This TCR beta chain is drawn from a study of OX40 agonist ivuxolimab in advanced cancers. Study-level background: Partial responses were seen in three patients, one with hepatocellular carcinoma and two with cutaneous melanoma. Study findings and constraints: In the 0.1 to 3.0 mg/kg range, CD4+ and CD8+ blood T cells had expanded clonally by week 6.

A word on this clone: No antigen is known for it.

Clones were read by immunoSEQ multiplex PCR, and TCRdb kept only the in-frame ones, dropping some. Among 75,000 to 90,000 clones listed, about 90% were seen once. This CDR3 region has 15 residues. V lost 6 bases to trimming and J lost 0 bases, with 12 bases between them. Germline V gives CDR1 LNHDA, CDR2 SQIVND (reference sequence). This chain joins TRBV19 and TRBJ1-5; D might be TRBD1 (6 bases). The clonotype was recovered from an adult with an advanced solid tumor such as melanoma, head and neck, liver or kidney cancer. The source was CD4+ or CD8+ T cells sorted from blood, collected in a trial of the OX40 agonist ivuxolimab. In DNA form, the CDR3 reads TGTGCCAGTAGCTGGACAGATAATAGCAATCAGCCCCAGCATTTT. Its translation is CASSWTDNSNQPQHF.